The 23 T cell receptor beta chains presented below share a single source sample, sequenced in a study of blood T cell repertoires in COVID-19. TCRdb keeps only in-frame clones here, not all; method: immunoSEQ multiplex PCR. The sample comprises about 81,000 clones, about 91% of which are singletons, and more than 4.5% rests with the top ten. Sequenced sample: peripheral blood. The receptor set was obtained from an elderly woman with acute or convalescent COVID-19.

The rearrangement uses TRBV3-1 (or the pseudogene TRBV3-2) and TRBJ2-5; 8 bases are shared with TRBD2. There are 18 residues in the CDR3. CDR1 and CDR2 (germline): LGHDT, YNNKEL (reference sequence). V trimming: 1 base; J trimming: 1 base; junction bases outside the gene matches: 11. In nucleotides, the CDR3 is TGTGCCAGCAGCCAAGTTGGCCTAGCGGGCCGTGGCCAAGAGACCCAGTACTTC. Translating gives CASSQVGLAGRGQETQYF.

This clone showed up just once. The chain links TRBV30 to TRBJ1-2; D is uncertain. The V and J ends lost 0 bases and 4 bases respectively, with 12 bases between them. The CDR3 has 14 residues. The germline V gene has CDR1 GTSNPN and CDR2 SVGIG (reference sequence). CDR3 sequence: CAWSVSTAGYGYTF. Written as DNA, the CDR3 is TGTGCCTGGAGTGTGTCGACGGCGGGCTATGGCTACACCTTC. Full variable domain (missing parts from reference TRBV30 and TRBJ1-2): SQTIHQWPATLVQPVGSPLSLECTVEGTSNPNLYWYRQAAGRGLQLLFYSVGIGQISSEVPQNLSASRPQDRQFILSSKKLLLSDSGFYLCAWSVSTAGYGYTFGSGTRLTVV.

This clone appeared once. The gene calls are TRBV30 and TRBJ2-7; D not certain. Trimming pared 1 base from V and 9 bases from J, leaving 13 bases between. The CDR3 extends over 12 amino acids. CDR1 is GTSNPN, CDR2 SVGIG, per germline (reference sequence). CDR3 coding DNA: TGTGCCTGGAGTGCCTCGGCGGCCGGGCAGTACTTC. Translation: CAWSASAAGQYF.

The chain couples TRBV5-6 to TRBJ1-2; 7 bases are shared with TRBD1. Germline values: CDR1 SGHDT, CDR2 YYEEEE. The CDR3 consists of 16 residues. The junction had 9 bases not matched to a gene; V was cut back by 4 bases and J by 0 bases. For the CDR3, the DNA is TGTGCCAGCAGCGTGTTGACAGGGCAAGCTAACTATGGCTACACCTTC. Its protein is CASSVLTGQANYGYTF.

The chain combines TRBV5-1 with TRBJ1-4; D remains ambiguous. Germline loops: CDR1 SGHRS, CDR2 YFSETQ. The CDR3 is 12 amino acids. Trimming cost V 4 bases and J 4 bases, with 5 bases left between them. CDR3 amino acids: CASSAINEKLFF. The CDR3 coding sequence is TGCGCCAGCAGCGCGATTAATGAAAAACTGTTTTTT.

CDR3 region: CASSLGWSTRTGNPTEAFF. The CDR3 coding sequence is TGTGCCAGCAGCTTAGGCTGGAGTACAAGGACAGGGAATCCCACTGAAGCTTTCTTT. The chain is built from TRBV13 and TRBJ1-1; 8 nucleotides line up with TRBD1. This CDR3 has 19 amino acids. Germline V gene sequence: CDR1 PRHDT, CDR2 FYEKMQ (reference sequence). The junction had 16 bases not matched to a gene; V was cut back by 0 bases and J by 4 bases.

CDR3 sequence: CASSETVGNTIYF. For the CDR3, the DNA is TGCGCCAGCTCGGAGACCGTTGGAAACACCATATATTTT. This sequence joins TRBV5-1 and TRBJ1-3; no firm D call. This CDR3 has 13 amino acids. V was cut by 7 bases and J by 3 bases, with 11 bases left in between. Germline V gene sequence: CDR1 SGHRS, CDR2 YFSETQ.

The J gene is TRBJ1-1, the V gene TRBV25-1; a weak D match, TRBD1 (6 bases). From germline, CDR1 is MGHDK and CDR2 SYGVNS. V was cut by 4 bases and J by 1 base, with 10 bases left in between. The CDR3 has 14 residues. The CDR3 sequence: CASSALGGNTEAFF. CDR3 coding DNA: TGTGCCAGCAGTGCCTTAGGGGGGAACACTGAAGCTTTCTTT.

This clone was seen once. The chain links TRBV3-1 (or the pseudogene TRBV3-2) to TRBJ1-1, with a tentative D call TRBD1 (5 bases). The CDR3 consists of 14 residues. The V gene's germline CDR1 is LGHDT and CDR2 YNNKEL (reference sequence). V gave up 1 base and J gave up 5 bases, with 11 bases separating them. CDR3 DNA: TGTGCCAGCAGCCAAGCCGGGGGTTGGACTGAAGCTTTCTTT. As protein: CASSQAGGWTEAFF.

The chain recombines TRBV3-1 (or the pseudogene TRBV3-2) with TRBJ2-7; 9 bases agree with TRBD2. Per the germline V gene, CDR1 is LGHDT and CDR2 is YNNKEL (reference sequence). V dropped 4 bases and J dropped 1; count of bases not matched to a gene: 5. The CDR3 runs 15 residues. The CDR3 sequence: CASSLGLARSYEQYF. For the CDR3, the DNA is TGTGCCAGCAGCCTGGGACTAGCCCGATCCTACGAGCAGTACTTC.

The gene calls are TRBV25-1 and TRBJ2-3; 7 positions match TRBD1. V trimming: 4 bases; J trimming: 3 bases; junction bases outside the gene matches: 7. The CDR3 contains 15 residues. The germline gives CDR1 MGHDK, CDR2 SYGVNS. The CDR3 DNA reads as TGTGCCAGCAGTGCTCAACAGGGGCAAACAGATACGCAGTATTTT. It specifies CASSAQQGQTDTQYF. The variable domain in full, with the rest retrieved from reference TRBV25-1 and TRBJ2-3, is EADIYQTPRYLVIGTGKKITLECSQTMGHDKMYWYQQDPGMELHLIHYSYGVNSTEKGDLSSESTVSRIRTEHFPLTLESARPSHTSQYLCASSAQQGQTDTQYFGPGTRLTVL.

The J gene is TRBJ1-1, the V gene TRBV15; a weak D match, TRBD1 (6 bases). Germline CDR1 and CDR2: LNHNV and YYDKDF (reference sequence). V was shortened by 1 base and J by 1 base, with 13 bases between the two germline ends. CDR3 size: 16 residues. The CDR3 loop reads CATSRALGQRNTEAFF. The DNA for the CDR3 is TGTGCCACCAGCAGAGCGTTGGGACAAAGGAACACTGAAGCTTTCTTT.

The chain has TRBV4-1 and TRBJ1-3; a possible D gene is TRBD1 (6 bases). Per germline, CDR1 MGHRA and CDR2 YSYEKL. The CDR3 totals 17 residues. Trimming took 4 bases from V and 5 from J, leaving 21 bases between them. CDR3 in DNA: TGCGCCAGCAGCCCTCAGGCAACCGGGACACAACGAAACACCATATATTTT. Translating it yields CASSPQATGTQRNTIYF.

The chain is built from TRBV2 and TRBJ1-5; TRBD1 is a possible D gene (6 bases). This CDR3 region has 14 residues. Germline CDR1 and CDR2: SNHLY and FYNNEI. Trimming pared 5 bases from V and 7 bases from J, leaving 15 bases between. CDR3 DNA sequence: TGTGCCAGCAGTCAGACAGGCGTTTTGCAGCCCCAGCATTTT. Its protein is CASSQTGVLQPQHF.

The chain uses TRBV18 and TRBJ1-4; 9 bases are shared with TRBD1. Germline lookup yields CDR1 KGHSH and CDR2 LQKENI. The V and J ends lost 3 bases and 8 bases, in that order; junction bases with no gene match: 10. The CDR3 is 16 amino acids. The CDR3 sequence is CASSPSLQGAEEKLFF. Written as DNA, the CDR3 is TGTGCCAGCTCACCGTCCTTACAGGGGGCAGAAGAAAAACTGTTTTTT.

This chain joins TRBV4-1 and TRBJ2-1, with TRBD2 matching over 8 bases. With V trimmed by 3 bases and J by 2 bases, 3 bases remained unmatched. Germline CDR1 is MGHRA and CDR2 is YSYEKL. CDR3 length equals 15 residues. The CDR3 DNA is TGCGCCAGCAGCCAGGCGGGAGGACCCTACAATGAGCAGTTCTTC. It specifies CASSQAGGPYNEQFF.

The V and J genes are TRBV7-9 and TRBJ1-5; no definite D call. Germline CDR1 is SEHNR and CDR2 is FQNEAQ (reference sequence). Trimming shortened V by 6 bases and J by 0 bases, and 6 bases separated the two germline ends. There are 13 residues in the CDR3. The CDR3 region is CASSNNSNQPQHF. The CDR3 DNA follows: TGTGCCAGCAGTAACAATAGCAATCAGCCCCAGCATTTT.

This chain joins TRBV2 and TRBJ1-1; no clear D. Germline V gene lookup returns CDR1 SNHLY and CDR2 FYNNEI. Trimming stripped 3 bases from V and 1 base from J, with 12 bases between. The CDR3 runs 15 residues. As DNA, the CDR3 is TGTGCCAGCAGTGAGTCGCCCACAGCGAACACTGAAGCTTTCTTT. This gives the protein CASSESPTANTEAFF. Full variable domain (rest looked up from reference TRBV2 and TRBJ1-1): EPEVTQTPSHQVTQMGQEVILRCVPISNHLYFYWYRQILGQKVEFLVSFYNNEISEKSEIFDDQFSVERPDGSNFTLKIRSTKLEDSAMYFCASSESPTANTEAFFGQGTRLTVV.

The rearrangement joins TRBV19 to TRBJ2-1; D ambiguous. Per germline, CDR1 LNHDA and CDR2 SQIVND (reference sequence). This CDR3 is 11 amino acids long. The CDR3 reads CGSSSYNEQFF. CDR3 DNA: TGTGGTTCTAGCTCCTACAATGAGCAGTTCTTC.

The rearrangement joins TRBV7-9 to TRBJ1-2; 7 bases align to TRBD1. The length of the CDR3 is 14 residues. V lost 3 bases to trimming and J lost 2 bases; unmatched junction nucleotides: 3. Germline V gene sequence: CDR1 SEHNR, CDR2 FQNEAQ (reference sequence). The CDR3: CASSLMTGNYGYTF. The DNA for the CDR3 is TGTGCCAGCAGCTTGATGACAGGGAACTATGGCTACACCTTC.

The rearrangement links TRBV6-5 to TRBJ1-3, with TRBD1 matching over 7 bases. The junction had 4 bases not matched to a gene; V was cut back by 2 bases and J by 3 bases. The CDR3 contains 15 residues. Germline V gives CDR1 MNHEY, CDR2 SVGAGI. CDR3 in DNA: TGTGCCAGCAGTTACGGAGGGGGCGGTGGAAACACCATATATTTT. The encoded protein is CASSYGGGGGNTIYF.

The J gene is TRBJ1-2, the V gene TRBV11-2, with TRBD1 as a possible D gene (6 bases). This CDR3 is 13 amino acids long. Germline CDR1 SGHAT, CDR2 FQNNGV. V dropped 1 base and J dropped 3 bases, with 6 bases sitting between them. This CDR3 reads CASSLAGDYGYTF. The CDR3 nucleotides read TGTGCCAGCAGCTTAGCAGGGGACTATGGCTACACCTTC. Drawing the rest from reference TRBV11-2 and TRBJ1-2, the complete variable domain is EAGVAQSPRYKIIEKRQSVAFWCNPISGHATLYWYQQILGQGPKLLIQFQNNGVVDDSQLPKDRFSAERLKGVDSTLKIQPAKLEDSAVYLCASSLAGDYGYTFGSGTRLTVV.

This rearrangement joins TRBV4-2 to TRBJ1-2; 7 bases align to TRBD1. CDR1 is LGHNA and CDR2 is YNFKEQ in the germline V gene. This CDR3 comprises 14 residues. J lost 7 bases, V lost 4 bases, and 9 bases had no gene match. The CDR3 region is CASSPRQGVVGYTF. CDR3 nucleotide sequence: TGTGCCAGCAGCCCCCGACAGGGAGTGGTTGGCTACACCTTC.